Each of the 24 T cell receptor beta chains below was sequenced from the same sample in a study of CD8 T cells in Susac syndrome. After extraction with the RNeasy kit, about 0.5 to 1 ug of the RNA was reverse transcribed using random hexamers. In TCRdb, the immunoSEQ multiplex PCR reads were re-called with MiXCR into one record per CDR3 protein. Among 200,000 or so distinct CDR3 sequences, approximately 95% were seen once, and the ten largest hold around 0.16%. The sample consisted of CD8+ T cells from PBMCs. Receptor source: a human donor with Susac syndrome.

This chain joins TRBV30 and TRBJ2-5, with D maybe TRBD1 (7 bases). This CDR3 has 16 residues. V was pared by 0 bases and J by 4 bases, with 18 bases between. CDR1 and CDR2 from the germline V gene are GTSNPN and SVGIG (reference sequence). For the CDR3, the DNA is TGTGCCTGGAGTGTATCAGCAGGGGGGATTTCAGAGACCCAGTACTTC. Translated, it gives CAWSVSAGGISETQYF.

V is TRBV9 and J is TRBJ1-5, with D maybe TRBD1 (5 bases). Trimming removed 0 bases at V and 4 bases at J, with 11 bases between. The CDR3 covers 15 residues. CDR1 and CDR2 (germline): SGDLS, YYNGEE. The CDR3: CASSVGGSPNQPQHF. DNA of the CDR3: TGTGCCAGCAGCGTAGGGGGCAGCCCAAATCAGCCCCAGCATTTT.

This chain connects TRBV19 to TRBJ1-1; D unclear. V shed 10 bases and J shed 1 base, with 10 bases lying between them. This CDR3 has 12 residues. Germline-derived CDR1 and CDR2 are LNHDA and SQIVND (reference sequence). CDR3: CATKFGNTEAFF. CDR3 nucleotide sequence: TGTGCCACCAAATTTGGGAACACTGAAGCTTTCTTT.

The CDR3 DNA follows: TGTGCTACCAGCCCGGGACAGACCAACACAGATACGCAGTATTTT. It specifies CATSPGQTNTDTQYF. The V and J genes are TRBV7-7 and TRBJ2-3; TRBD1 matches at 7 bases. The V gene's germline CDR1 is SSHAT and CDR2 FNYEAQ (reference sequence). The CDR3 is 15 residues long. Full variable domain (rest looked up from reference TRBV7-7 and TRBJ2-3): GAGVSQSPRYKVTKRGQDVTLRCDPISSHATLYWYQQALGQGPEFLTYFNYEAQPDKSGLPSDRFSAERPEGSISTLTIQRTEQRDSAMYRCATSPGQTNTDTQYFGPGTRLTVL.

The gene calls are TRBV13 and TRBJ2-7; 9 bases map to TRBD1. Germline values: CDR1 PRHDT, CDR2 FYEKMQ (reference sequence). The trim removed 5 bases at V and 2 bases at J, leaving 7 bases unmatched. This CDR3 comprises 15 residues. This chain's CDR3 is CASSPMGQGTYEQYF. The CDR3 bases are TGTGCCAGCAGCCCCATGGGACAGGGAACCTACGAGCAGTACTTC.

This chain uses TRBV25-1 with TRBJ2-1, with D unresolved. The germline V gene has CDR1 MGHDK and CDR2 SYGVNS. V was cut by 8 bases and J by 8 bases, with 16 bases left in between. CDR3 length equals 13 residues. In DNA, the CDR3 is TGTGCCAGCGCACCCCTCCCCCGACATGAGCAGTTCTTC. Its protein is CASAPLPRHEQFF.

This chain joins TRBV11-2 and TRBJ1-4; D not certain. Trimming pared 3 bases from V and 8 bases from J, leaving 13 bases between. Germline V gene data show CDR1 as SGHAT and CDR2 as FQNNGV. This CDR3 comprises 14 residues. This CDR3 is CASSFEGGGEKLFF. The CDR3 nucleotides read TGTGCCAGCAGCTTCGAGGGAGGAGGCGAAAAACTGTTTTTT.

The CDR3 reads CASSLERTTEAFF. DNA for the CDR3: TGCGCCAGCAGCTTGGAACGCACCACTGAAGCTTTCTTT. The chain carries TRBV5-1 and TRBJ1-1; D is ambiguous. The CDR3 length is 13 residues. V was cut by 0 bases and J by 4 bases, with 7 bases left in between. The germline V gene has CDR1 SGHRS and CDR2 YFSETQ.

The chain joins TRBV9 to TRBJ2-7; perhaps TRBD2 as D (6 bases). The V end lost 0 bases, the J end lost 3 bases, and 16 bases lay between the germline ends. Germline V gene data show CDR1 as SGDLS and CDR2 as YYNGEE. This CDR3 is 16 amino acids long. The CDR3 spells CASSVGGEEGSYEQYF. The CDR3 DNA reads TGTGCCAGCAGCGTAGGCGGGGAGGAGGGGAGCTACGAGCAGTACTTC.

V gene TRBV20-1 combines with J gene TRBJ2-7; 12 bases align to TRBD2. CDR1 and CDR2 (germline): DFQATT, SNEGSKA (reference sequence). Trimming took 0 bases from V and 4 from J; bases not matched to a gene: 4. The CDR3 is 15 amino acids. The CDR3 nucleotides are TGCAGTGCTAGAGATGGAACTAGCGGGGGGTACGAGCAGTACTTC. Translation: CSARDGTSGGYEQYF.

This chain joins TRBV2 and TRBJ2-7, with 9 bases aligning to TRBD2. Unmatched junction bases numbered 9, after V lost 1 base and J lost 2 bases. The CDR3 is made up of 17 amino acids. Germline values: CDR1 SNHLY, CDR2 FYNNEI. Written as DNA, the CDR3 is TGTGCCAGCAGTGAAGAGGATAGCGGGAGTAATGCCTACGAGCAGTACTTC. Translation gives CASSEEDSGSNAYEQYF.

The rearrangement joins TRBV9 to TRBJ1-4; no reliable D call. The CDR3 contains 10 residues. Trimming took off 7 bases at V and 8 bases at J, with 6 bases between the two ends. Germline CDR1 and CDR2: SGDLS and YYNGEE. The CDR3 nucleotides read TGTGCCAGCGGTAACGAAAAACTGTTTTTT. This translates into CASGNEKLFF.

This chain joins TRBV3-1 and TRBJ2-7; 11 nucleotides agree with TRBD2. Germline V gene sequence: CDR1 LGHDT, CDR2 YNNKEL (reference sequence). The CDR3 consists of 15 residues. J gave up 0 bases and V 6 bases, and 4 bases lay outside the gene matches. The chain's CDR3 is CASRASGGFSYEQYF. The CDR3, as DNA: TGTGCCAGCAGGGCTAGCGGGGGGTTCTCCTACGAGCAGTACTTC.

The chain joins TRBV25-1 to TRBJ1-1; 10 bases are a match to TRBD1. Germline V gene data show CDR1 as MGHDK and CDR2 as SYGVNS. V was pared by 11 bases and J by 1 base, with 10 bases of the junction left unmatched. The CDR3 totals 15 residues. The DNA of the CDR3 is TGTGCCTCACAGGACAGGGGGGGAAGGAACACTGAAGCTTTCTTT. This codes for CASQDRGGRNTEAFF.

The chain uses TRBV3-1 and TRBJ2-7; D is unresolved. Germline CDR1 is LGHDT and CDR2 is YNNKEL (reference sequence). V was pared by 1 base and J by 1 base, with 8 bases between. The CDR3 runs to 14 residues. DNA of the CDR3: TGTGCCAGCAGCCAAGGGCACGGATCCTACGAGCAGTACTTC. Translating gives CASSQGHGSYEQYF.

J is TRBJ2-7 and V is TRBV5-1; D is possibly TRBD1 (5 bases). The ends were cut back, 4 bases at V and 2 bases at J, with 10 bases in the middle. Germline V CDR1 and CDR2: SGHRS, YFSETQ. CDR3 length: 13 amino acids. The CDR3 is CASSQGITYEQYF. CDR3 nucleotide sequence: TGCGCCAGCAGCCAGGGTATCACCTACGAGCAGTACTTC.

The chain employs TRBV5-1 and TRBJ1-1, with D tentatively TRBD1 (5 bases). The CDR3 spans 16 residues. V was pared by 0 bases and J by 2 bases, with 14 bases between. CDR1 is SGHRS, CDR2 YFSETQ, per germline. CDR3 sequence: CASSLVVDRPNTEAFF. In DNA form, the CDR3 reads TGCGCCAGCAGCTTGGTCGTTGACAGACCTAACACTGAAGCTTTCTTT.

This chain links TRBV7-9 with TRBJ2-3; a possible D gene is TRBD1 (6 bases). This CDR3 spans 15 amino acids. Deletions cut 2 bases from V and 0 bases from J, with 9 bases between. The V gene's germline CDR1 is SEHNR and CDR2 FQNEAQ (reference sequence). The chain's CDR3 is CASSLQGTSTDTQYF. CDR3 in DNA: TGTGCCAGCAGCTTACAGGGGACAAGCACAGATACGCAGTATTTT.

V usage is TRBV3-1 and J usage is TRBJ2-7, with D hard to call. V was clipped by 3 bases and J by 0 bases, with 9 bases between them. The germline CDR1 and CDR2 sequences are LGHDT and YNNKEL (reference sequence). This CDR3 has 14 residues. The CDR3 spells CASSHQDISYEQYF. In nucleotides, the CDR3 is TGTGCCAGCAGCCATCAAGACATCTCCTACGAGCAGTACTTC.

The chain has TRBV4-1 and TRBJ2-3, with 10 nucleotides matching TRBD2. The CDR3 runs to 15 residues. The germline V gene has CDR1 MGHRA and CDR2 YSYEKL. V gave up 2 bases and J gave up 6 bases; unmatched junction bases: 5. The CDR3 region has the DNA TGCGCCAGCAGCCAACTAGCGGGAGTTAGGGATACGCAGTATTTT. Translating it yields CASSQLAGVRDTQYF.

This clonotype was detected once. The rearrangement joins TRBV19 to TRBJ2-4; D gene uncertain. Germline assignment: CDR1 LNHDA and CDR2 SQIVND (reference sequence). V was shortened by 3 bases and J by 4 bases, with 16 bases between the two germline ends. The CDR3 runs 16 residues. CDR3 nucleotides: TGTGCCAGTAGTATTGACGGGTCGGGCCTTAAAAACATTCAGTACTTC. Translated: CASSIDGSGLKNIQYF. Full variable domain (missing parts from reference TRBV19 and TRBJ2-4): DGGITQSPKYLFRKEGQNVTLSCEQNLNHDAMYWYRQDPGQGLRLIYYSQIVNDFQKGDIAEGYSVSREKKESFPLTVTSAQKNPTAFYLCASSIDGSGLKNIQYFGAGTRLSVL.

The CDR3 nucleotides are TGTGCCAGCAGCCCGACAGGGGGCTTGGGCTACACCTTC. Its protein product is CASSPTGGLGYTF. V usage is TRBV7-9 and J usage is TRBJ1-2, with TRBD1 identical over 10 bases. This CDR3 has 13 residues. V gave up 5 bases and J gave up 8 bases; unmatched junction bases: 5. Germline V gives CDR1 SEHNR, CDR2 FQNEAQ (reference sequence).

This chain links TRBV6-2 or TRBV6-3 with TRBJ2-7, with 9 bases lining up with TRBD1. Germline CDR1 MNHEY, CDR2 SVGEGT. CDR3 length: 15 residues. The ends lost 5 bases at V and 3 bases at J; junction bases unmatched: 8. The CDR3 DNA reads TGTGCCAGCAGTCCTCAAGACAGGGGGGACTACGAGCAGTACTTC. Amino acid sequence: CASSPQDRGDYEQYF.

This rearrangement joins TRBV6-6 to TRBJ1-6; 7 bases are a match to TRBD1. Germline values: CDR1 MNHNY, CDR2 SVGAGI (reference sequence). The CDR3 consists of 14 residues. V was pared by 4 bases and J by 15 bases, with 12 bases of the junction left unmatched. CDR3 coding DNA: TGTGCCAGCAGTTCACCTGACAGGGCCTCGGGCCTCCACTTT. Protein: CASSSPDRASGLHF.